The 16 T cell receptor beta chains reported below all come from one sample, sequenced in a study of Graves' ophthalmopathy and Graves' hyperthyroidism. For repertoire sequencing, the TCR beta CDR3 regions were amplified from RNA transcripts. Scientists carried out first-round RT-PCR using HTBI primers and then a second-round multiplex PCR. TCRdb recomputed calls from the multiplex PCR reads with MiXCR, one row per CDR3 protein. Among over a million distinct CDR3 sequences, 35% to 40% were seen once, and the ten largest hold approximately 12%. Source material: peripheral blood or thyroid tissue (not recorded which). Receptors originate from an adult man with Graves' hyperthyroidism.

This clonotype was recorded a few times. This sequence joins TRBV15 and TRBJ2-2; D perhaps matches TRBD1 (6 bases). Trimming took 1 base from V and 1 from J, leaving 13 bases between them. Germline V lookup: CDR1 LNHNV, CDR2 YYDKDF (reference sequence). This CDR3 spans 17 amino acids. CDR3 coding DNA: TGTGCCACCAGCAGAGTGGCAGGGGCGCGGAACACCGGGGAGCTGTTTTTT. Its protein product is CATSRVAGARNTGELFF.

This clonotype was seen repeatedly, ten times or more. The genes are TRBV7-9 and TRBJ2-6; no clear D gene. Germline values: CDR1 SEHNR, CDR2 FQNEAQ (reference sequence). The V and J ends lost 4 bases and 1 base respectively, with 26 bases between them. The CDR3 extends over 21 amino acids. CDR3: CASSSFGPDFYAKSGANVLTF. The CDR3 region has the DNA TGTGCCAGCAGCTCTTTCGGCCCCGACTTCTACGCGAAATCTGGGGCCAACGTCCTGACTTTC.

The chain uses TRBV14 and TRBJ1-1; TRBD1 agrees at 7 bases. In germline, CDR1 is SGHDN, CDR2 FVKESK. After removal of 5 bases from V and 6 bases from J, the junction contained 9 bases not matched to a gene. This CDR3 comprises 14 residues. The CDR3 sequence is CASSSPRQGAEAFF. In DNA, the CDR3 is TGTGCCAGCAGCTCCCCCCGACAGGGCGCTGAAGCTTTCTTT.

The chain recombines TRBV9 with TRBJ1-2; D is perhaps TRBD1 (6 bases). Germline CDR1 is SGDLS and CDR2 is YYNGEE. The CDR3 length is 15 residues. The V end was cut by 4 bases, the J end by 0 bases, with 13 bases between. The DNA of the CDR3 is TGTGCCAGCAGCCGGACAGTGGTAACTAACTATGGCTACACCTTC. It encodes CASSRTVVTNYGYTF.

Only one count was recorded for this clonotype. The chain couples TRBV6-4 to TRBJ1-1, with D hard to call. The CDR3 extends over 12 amino acids. Germline V gene sequence: CDR1 MRHNA, CDR2 SNTAGT. The V end was cut by 2 bases, the J end by 6 bases, with 7 bases between. CDR3 DNA: TGTGCCAGCAGTGACGGGGTGTCTGAAGCTTTCTTT. Translated: CASSDGVSEAFF.

The J gene is TRBJ1-1, the V gene TRBV29-1; D unresolved. CDR3 length: 13 amino acids. Per germline, CDR1 SQVTM and CDR2 ANQGSEA. V was shortened by 7 bases and J by 5 bases, with 17 bases between the two germline ends. The CDR3 DNA is TGCAGCGAACGGGGTTTTGGGTGGACTGAAGCTTTCTTT. Translating gives CSERGFGWTEAFF.

The V call is TRBV10-2, the J call TRBJ1-6; 12 bases agree with TRBD1. The V and J ends lost 8 bases and 8 bases, in that order; junction bases with no gene match: 7. Germline loops: CDR1 WSHSY, CDR2 SAAADI. This CDR3 comprises 15 residues. CDR3: CASLTGTGGYSPLHF. In nucleotides, the CDR3 is TGCGCCAGCCTAACCGGGACAGGGGGCTATTCACCCCTCCACTTT.

V usage is TRBV3-1 and J usage is TRBJ2-5; D is ambiguous. CDR3 length equals 15 residues. V was trimmed by 5 bases and J by 2 bases, leaving 15 bases between them. CDR1 is LGHDT and CDR2 is YNNKEL in the germline V gene (reference sequence). CDR3 residues: CASSKARHRQETQYF. The CDR3 nucleotides read TGTGCCAGCAGCAAAGCGAGGCATCGGCAAGAGACCCAGTACTTC.

This clonotype was counted ten times or more. The chain has TRBV29-1 and TRBJ2-5; weak D call: TRBD2 (6 bases). From germline, CDR1 is SQVTM and CDR2 ANQGSEA. Trimming cost V 5 bases and J 3 bases, with 16 bases left between them. The CDR3 spans 14 residues. CDR3 amino acids: CSVQGPGGEETQYF. As DNA, the CDR3 is TGCAGCGTTCAGGGCCCAGGCGGGGAAGAGACCCAGTACTTC.

The chain carries TRBV25-1 and TRBJ2-2, with D unclear. Germline V CDR1 and CDR2: MGHDK, SYGVNS. Trimming removed 0 bases from V and 4 bases from J, with 9 bases in between. The CDR3 is 15 amino acids. This chain's CDR3 is CASSEYGLPTGELFF. The CDR3 region has the DNA TGTGCCAGCAGTGAATACGGCCTACCCACCGGGGAGCTGTTTTTT.

The chain carries TRBV10-3 and TRBJ2-7; 7 bases line up with TRBD1. Germline CDR1 ENHRY, CDR2 SYGVKD. The CDR3 sequence is 15 residues long. The junction had 14 bases not matched to a gene; V was cut back by 10 bases and J by 2 bases. The CDR3 DNA reads TGTGCCAGCAGGCGACAGGGAAACCCCCCCTACGAGCAGTACTTC. Protein sequence: CASRRQGNPPYEQYF.

This clonotype came up many times. The chain recombines TRBV4-3 with TRBJ1-2, with 8 bases identical to TRBD1. Unmatched junction bases numbered 4, after V lost 4 bases and J lost 0 bases. Germline V gene sequence: CDR1 LGHNA, CDR2 YSLEER. The length of the CDR3 is 15 residues. In nucleotides, the CDR3 is TGCGCCAGCAGCCCTGGACAGGGAGCTAACTATGGCTACACCTTC. Translation gives CASSPGQGANYGYTF.

This clonotype was seen at least ten times. This sequence joins TRBV7-9 and TRBJ1-1; D may be TRBD1 (6 bases). V lost 1 base and J lost 3, with 9 bases in between. The CDR3 sequence is 14 residues long. Per germline, CDR1 SEHNR and CDR2 FQNEAQ (reference sequence). The CDR3 nucleotides read TGTGCCAGCAGCTTAGTGGGGACACACACTGAAGCTTTCTTT. Its protein is CASSLVGTHTEAFF.

This clonotype was counted between two and nine times. This chain joins TRBV20-1 and TRBJ2-5; D is uncertain. V lost 4 bases and J lost 4, with 4 bases in between. Germline V gene data show CDR1 as DFQATT and CDR2 as SNEGSKA (reference sequence). The CDR3 has 10 amino acids. DNA of the CDR3: TGCAGTGCTAAAGGAGAGACCCAGTACTTC. This sequence encodes CSAKGETQYF.

Here the CDR3 reads CASSEPEGDGANVLTF. In DNA form, the CDR3 reads TGCGCCAGCAGTGAGCCGGAAGGGGATGGGGCCAACGTCCTGACTTTC. The genes are TRBV10-2 and TRBJ2-6; TRBD1 is a possible D gene (5 bases). The ends were cut back, 2 bases at V and 3 bases at J, with 11 bases in the middle. Germline-derived CDR1 and CDR2 are WSHSY and SAAADI. This CDR3 is 16 amino acids long.

The CDR3 sequence: CASSTGRESYEQYF. DNA for the CDR3: TGTGCCAGCAGTACAGGACGGGAATCCTACGAGCAGTACTTC. The genes are TRBV6-2 or TRBV6-3 and TRBJ2-7; tentatively, D is TRBD1 or TRBD2 (5 bases each). Germline V CDR1 and CDR2: MNHEY, SVGEGT. Between the trimmed V and J ends, which lost 5 bases and 1 base, there was a span of 12 bases. The CDR3 is 14 amino acids.